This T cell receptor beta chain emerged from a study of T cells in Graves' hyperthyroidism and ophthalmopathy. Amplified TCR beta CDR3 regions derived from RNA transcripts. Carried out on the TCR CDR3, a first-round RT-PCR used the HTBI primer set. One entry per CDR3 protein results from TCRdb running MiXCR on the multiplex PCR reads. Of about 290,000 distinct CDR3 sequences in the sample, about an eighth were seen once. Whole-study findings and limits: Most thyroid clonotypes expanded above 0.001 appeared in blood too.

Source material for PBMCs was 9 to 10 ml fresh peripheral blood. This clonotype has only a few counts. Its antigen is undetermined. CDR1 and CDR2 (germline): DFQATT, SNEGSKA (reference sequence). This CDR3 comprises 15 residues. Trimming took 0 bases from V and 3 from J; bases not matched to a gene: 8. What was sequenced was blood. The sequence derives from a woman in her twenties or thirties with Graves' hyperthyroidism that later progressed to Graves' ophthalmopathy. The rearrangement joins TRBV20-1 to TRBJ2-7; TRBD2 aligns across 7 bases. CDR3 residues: CSARDRSSGYYEQYF. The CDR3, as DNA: TGCAGTGCTAGAGATCGATCTAGCGGATACTACGAGCAGTACTTC.